This T cell receptor (beta chain) was sequenced for a study of response to subunit inactivated influenza vaccine. Study results and caveats: Authors suggested few new T cells are recruited by each seasonal influenza vaccination.

MiXCR was run by TCRdb on the RT-PCR reads, yielding one entry per CDR3 protein. The sample lists fewer than 650,000 distinct CDR3 sequences, 10% to 15% occurring once. This clonotype was counted a few times. Its antigen is not identified. The sequencing used PBMCs from blood, collected more than 35 days after vaccination. The TCR originated in a man aged 50 or older who received an inactivated influenza vaccine.

DNA of the CDR3: TGCGCCAGCAGTGAGAGGGGTACGCAGTATTTT. Its translation: CASSERGTQYF. The gene calls are TRBV10-1 and TRBJ2-3, with a weak D call TRBD1 (5 bases). In germline, CDR1 is WNHNN, CDR2 SYGVQD (reference sequence). The CDR3 totals 11 residues. V shed 2 bases and J shed 8 bases, with 5 bases lying between them.